These 22 T cell receptor beta chains came from one sample sequenced in a study of blood T cell repertoires in COVID-19. Measured with immunoSEQ multiplex PCR; TCRdb has only the in-frame clones, and not every one. Of around 140,000 clones listed, around 83% were seen once; the top ten hold 10%. Sample: peripheral blood. These receptors all stem from a man in his 60s with active or convalescent COVID-19.

This rearrangement joins TRBV18 to TRBJ1-1; 10 bases map to TRBD1. This CDR3 comprises 16 residues. Germline V gene data show CDR1 as KGHSH and CDR2 as LQKENI. V gave up 3 bases and J gave up 0 bases; unmatched junction bases: 4. CDR3 amino acids: CASSPGTGAMNTEAFF. DNA of the CDR3: TGTGCCAGCTCACCCGGGACAGGGGCCATGAACACTGAAGCTTTCTTT.

This chain joins TRBV9 and TRBJ2-3; D is possibly TRBD1 (6 bases). This CDR3 spans 14 amino acids. V was cut by 4 bases and J by 5 bases, with 14 bases left in between. The germline CDR1 and CDR2 sequences are SGDLS and YYNGEE. CDR3 protein: CASSPEGVRDTQYF. The CDR3 coding sequence is TGTGCCAGCAGCCCCGAGGGGGTTAGAGATACGCAGTATTTT.

V and J are TRBV11-2 and TRBJ2-1, with 7 bases aligning to TRBD2. V lost 5 bases to trimming and J lost 10 bases; unmatched junction nucleotides: 17. This CDR3 has 16 amino acids. CDR1 is SGHAT and CDR2 is FQNNGV in the germline V gene. DNA for the CDR3: TGTGCCAGCAGCCCTCAGGGAGGGAGCCCTCGGGGGGAGCAGTTCTTC. Amino acids: CASSPQGGSPRGEQFF.

The chain combines TRBV5-1 with TRBJ1-6; maybe TRBD1 (5 bases). CDR3 size: 15 residues. Germline V gene data show CDR1 as SGHRS and CDR2 as YFSETQ. V gave up 0 bases and J gave up 7 bases, with 11 bases separating them. The CDR3 coding sequence is TGCGCCAGCAGCTTGGATTCGGGGGGGAATTCACCCCTCCACTTT. Translation gives CASSLDSGGNSPLHF. Together with reference TRBV5-1 and TRBJ1-6, the CDR3 gives the full variable domain: KAGVTQTPRYLIKTRGQQVTLSCSPISGHRSVSWYQQTPGQGLQFLFEYFSETQRNKGNFPGRFSGRQFSNSRSEMNVSTLELGDSALYLCASSLDSGGNSPLHFGNGTRLTVT.

The rearrangement uses TRBV5-6 and TRBJ2-7, with 9 bases aligning to TRBD1. CDR3 length: 14 residues. Looked up from germline, CDR1 is SGHDT and CDR2 is YYEEEE. J gave up 4 bases and V 4 bases, and 6 bases lay outside the gene matches. CDR3 DNA sequence: TGTGCCAGCAGCCTCGGACAGGGGCCTTACGAGCAGTACGTC. The encoded protein is CASSLGQGPYEQYV.

The CDR3 loop reads CASTLSAGLNQPQHF. The CDR3 region has the DNA TGTGCCAGCACCCTTAGTGCAGGGCTCAATCAGCCCCAGCATTTT. The rearrangement links TRBV7-2 to TRBJ1-5, with D possibly matching TRBD1 (5 bases). Trimming left V 7 bases short and J 3 bases short, with 16 bases between. Germline V gene data show CDR1 as SGHTA and CDR2 as FQGNSA. CDR3 length: 15 residues.

Only a few counts were recorded for this clone. The chain combines TRBV6-6 with TRBJ2-1, with D maybe TRBD1 (6 bases). Per the germline V gene, CDR1 is MNHNY and CDR2 is SVGAGI (reference sequence). The CDR3 sequence is 14 residues long. V lost 5 bases to trimming and J lost 5 bases, with 13 bases between them. The CDR3 here is CASSRRTENNEQFF. CDR3 coding DNA: TGTGCCAGCAGTCGACGGACAGAAAACAATGAGCAGTTCTTC.

The rearrangement uses TRBV11-3 and TRBJ1-1; no clear D gene. The V gene lost 1 base and the J gene lost 4 bases, with 16 bases spanning the gap. Germline V gene lookup returns CDR1 SGHNT and CDR2 YENEEA. The CDR3 loop spans 16 amino acids. CDR3 nucleotides: TGTGCCAGCAGCTTAGTTTCGGGGAGCTATATCACTGAAGCTTTCTTT. Its translation: CASSLVSGSYITEAFF.

This chain connects TRBV4-1 to TRBJ2-7, with D tentatively TRBD1 (7 bases). Trimming shortened V by 6 bases and J by 2 bases, and 17 bases separated the two germline ends. This CDR3 is 15 amino acids long. Germline assignment: CDR1 MGHRA and CDR2 YSYEKL. The CDR3 is CASSPAGQGAYEQYF. In nucleotides, the CDR3 is TGCGCCAGCAGTCCTGCGGGGCAGGGGGCCTACGAGCAGTACTTC.

The chain couples TRBV10-2 to TRBJ2-7; TRBD1 might be the D (6 bases). Per the germline V gene, CDR1 is WSHSY and CDR2 is SAAADI. The CDR3 runs to 13 residues. V lost 6 bases, J lost 3 bases, and 12 bases lay in between. CDR3 nucleotides: TGCGCCAGCAGCTACGGGACAAACTACGAGCAGTACGTC. Translating it yields CASSYGTNYEQYV.

V usage is TRBV19 and J usage is TRBJ1-4; weak D call: TRBD1 (6 bases). The CDR3 has 16 amino acids. Germline-derived CDR1 and CDR2 are LNHDA and SQIVND (reference sequence). Trimming cost V 4 bases and J 0 bases, with 12 bases left between them. The CDR3 loop is CASSNDGTPTNEKLFF. CDR3 sequence (DNA): TGTGCCAGTAGTAATGATGGGACACCAACTAATGAAAAACTGTTTTTT.

This clone has a single count. It is unclear where the CDR3 begins or ends on the DNA, so no DNA is shown, and the CDR3 is as TCRdb lists it. The CDR3 loop is CASSKVGQGANYGYTF. The rearrangement joins TRBV21-1 to TRBJ1-2; the table calls TRBD1, which could not be checked here. TRBV21-1 is a pseudogene locus. The CDR3 comprises 16 residues, both ends counted.

CDR3 amino acids: CASSPGGSSYNSPLHF. CDR3 bases: TGTGCCAGCAGCCCGGGGGGGAGCTCCTATAATTCACCCCTCCACTTT. V is TRBV7-6 and J is TRBJ1-6, with D perhaps TRBD1 (5 bases). The germline V gene has CDR1 SGHVS and CDR2 FNYEAQ. The V and J ends lost 5 bases and 0 bases respectively, with 11 bases between them. The CDR3 consists of 16 residues.

This sequence joins TRBV5-6 and TRBJ2-7, with 9 bases matching TRBD2. V dropped 4 bases and J dropped 0; count of bases not matched to a gene: 8. The CDR3 sequence is 16 residues long. Germline CDR1 SGHDT, CDR2 YYEEEE. The CDR3, as DNA: TGTGCCAGCAGCAAGCTAGCGGGGAGGAGCTCCTACGAGCAGTACGTC. Residues: CASSKLAGRSSYEQYV.

This rearrangement joins TRBV9 to TRBJ1-2, with a tentative D call TRBD1 (5 bases). V shed 3 bases and J shed 4 bases, with 16 bases lying between them. The germline V gene encodes CDR1 SGDLS and CDR2 YYNGEE. CDR3 length: 15 amino acids. The CDR3: CASSAPAGPSYGYTF. For the CDR3, the DNA is TGTGCCAGCAGCGCGCCCGCGGGGCCAAGCTATGGCTACACCTTC. The full variable domain, its missing parts supplied by reference TRBV9 and TRBJ1-2, is DSGVTQTPKHLITATGQRVTLRCSPRSGDLSVYWYQQSLDQGLQFLIQYYNGEERAKGNILERFSAQQFPDLHSELNLSSLELGDSALYFCASSAPAGPSYGYTFGSGTRLTVV.

The chain joins TRBV3-1 (or the pseudogene TRBV3-2) to TRBJ1-5; tentatively, D is TRBD1 (5 bases). The germline V gene has CDR1 LGHDT and CDR2 YNNKEL (reference sequence). CDR3 length: 14 residues. The ends were cut back, 4 bases at V and 3 bases at J, with 10 bases in the middle. The CDR3 DNA follows: TGTGCCAGCAGCCGAGGACAACACAATCAGCCCCAGCATTTT. Residues: CASSRGQHNQPQHF.

This clone was counted a single time. The chain employs TRBV13 and TRBJ1-2; 9 bases align to TRBD1. The CDR3 consists of 15 residues. CDR1 is PRHDT, CDR2 FYEKMQ, per germline (reference sequence). Trimming cost V 6 bases and J 4 bases; bases outside gene matches: 9. The CDR3 is CASRPDRGEGYGYTF. DNA of the CDR3: TGTGCCAGCAGGCCTGACAGGGGGGAAGGCTATGGCTACACCTTC. The full variable domain, its missing parts supplied by reference TRBV13 and TRBJ1-2, is AAGVIQSPRHLIKEKRETATLKCYPIPRHDTVYWYQQGPGQDPQFLISFYEKMQSDKGSIPDRFSAQQFSDYHSELNMSSLELGDSALYFCASRPDRGEGYGYTFGSGTRLTVV.

The chain carries TRBV18 and TRBJ1-5; D gene unclear. The length of the CDR3 is 13 residues. V was trimmed by 3 bases and J by 5 bases, leaving 8 bases between them. Germline V gene sequence: CDR1 KGHSH, CDR2 LQKENI. The CDR3 DNA reads TGTGCCAGCTCACCGAGAACCGATCAGCCCCAGCATTTT. Protein sequence: CASSPRTDQPQHF.

The chain joins TRBV2 to TRBJ2-7; D is perhaps TRBD2 (7 bases). Looked up from germline, CDR1 is SNHLY and CDR2 is FYNNEI. V lost 0 bases, J lost 5 bases, and 11 bases lay in between. The CDR3 spans 14 residues. The CDR3 spells CASSEAYGGHEQYF. Written as DNA, the CDR3 is TGTGCCAGCAGTGAAGCTTACGGGGGGCACGAGCAGTACTTC.

The chain carries TRBV7-2 and TRBJ1-2; no firm D call. The V end lost 6 bases, the J end lost 4 bases, and 9 bases lay between the germline ends. The germline V gene encodes CDR1 SGHTA and CDR2 FQGNSA. This CDR3 spans 12 amino acids. The CDR3 reads CASRSPGYGYTF. The CDR3 coding sequence is TGTGCCAGCAGGTCGCCCGGCTATGGCTACACCTTC. Using reference TRBV7-2 and TRBJ1-2 for the parts outside the CDR3, the full variable domain is GAGVSQSPSNKVTEKGKDVELRCDPISGHTALYWYRQSLGQGLEFLIYFQGNSAPDKSGLPSDRFSAERTGGSVSTLTIQRTQQEDSAVYLCASRSPGYGYTFGSGTRLTVV.

The chain uses TRBV2 and TRBJ2-4; D perhaps matches TRBD1 (6 bases). The CDR3 length is 17 residues. The V gene's germline CDR1 is SNHLY and CDR2 FYNNEI. Between the trimmed V and J ends, which lost 10 bases and 0 bases, there was a span of 22 bases. DNA of the CDR3: TGTGCCACCGCCCCCCCGACAGGCGGCCGAGCCAAAAACATTCAGTACTTC. It codes for CATAPPTGGRAKNIQYF.

This clone was seen just once. The chain has TRBV19 and TRBJ1-5; D gene unclear. Trimming removed 6 bases at V and 0 bases at J, with 18 bases between. CDR1 is LNHDA, CDR2 SQIVND, per germline (reference sequence). The CDR3 covers 17 residues. CDR3 in amino acids: CASSLYVESYSNQPQHF. As DNA, the CDR3 is TGTGCCAGTAGCCTATATGTAGAGAGCTATAGCAATCAGCCCCAGCATTTT.